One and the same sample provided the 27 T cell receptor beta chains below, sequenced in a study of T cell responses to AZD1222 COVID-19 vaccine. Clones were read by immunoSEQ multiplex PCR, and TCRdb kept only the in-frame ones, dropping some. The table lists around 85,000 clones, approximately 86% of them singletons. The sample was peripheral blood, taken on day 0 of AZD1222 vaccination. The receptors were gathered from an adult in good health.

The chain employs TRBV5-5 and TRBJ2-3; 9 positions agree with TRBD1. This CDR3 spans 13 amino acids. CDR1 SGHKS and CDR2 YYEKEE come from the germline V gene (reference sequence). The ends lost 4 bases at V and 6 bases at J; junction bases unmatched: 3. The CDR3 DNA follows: TGTGCCAGCAGCGGCGGGACAGGGGATACGCAGTATTTT. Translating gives CASSGGTGDTQYF.

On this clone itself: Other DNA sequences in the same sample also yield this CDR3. In nucleotides, the CDR3 is TGTGCCAGCTCCCCTGGGGGGAATAATGAAAAACTGTTTTTT. Encoded protein: CASSPGGNNEKLFF. This sequence joins TRBV18 and TRBJ1-4; D may be TRBD1 (5 bases). Trimming shortened V by 6 bases and J by 4 bases, and 12 bases separated the two germline ends. CDR1 is KGHSH, CDR2 LQKENI, per germline. The CDR3 is 14 amino acids.

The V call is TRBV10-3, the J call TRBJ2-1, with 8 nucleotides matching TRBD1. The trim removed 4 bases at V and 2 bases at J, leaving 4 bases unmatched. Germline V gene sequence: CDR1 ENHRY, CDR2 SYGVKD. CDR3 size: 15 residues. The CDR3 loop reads CAISGDRTTYNEQFF. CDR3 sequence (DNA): TGTGCCATCAGTGGGGACAGGACGACCTACAATGAGCAGTTCTTC.

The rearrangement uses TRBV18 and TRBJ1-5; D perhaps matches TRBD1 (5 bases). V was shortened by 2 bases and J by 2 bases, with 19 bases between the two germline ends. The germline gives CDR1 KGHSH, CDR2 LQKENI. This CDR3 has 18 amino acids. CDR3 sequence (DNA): TGTGCCAGCTCACCATCCAGGGTTCTCGGGGATGGCAATCAGCCCCAGCATTTT. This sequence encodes CASSPSRVLGDGNQPQHF.

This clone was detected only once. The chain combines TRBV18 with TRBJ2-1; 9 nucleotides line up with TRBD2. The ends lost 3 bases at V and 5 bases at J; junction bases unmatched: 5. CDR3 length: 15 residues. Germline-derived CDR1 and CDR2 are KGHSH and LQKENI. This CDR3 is CASSPLAGVNNEQFF. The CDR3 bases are TGTGCCAGCTCACCGTTAGCGGGAGTAAACAATGAGCAGTTCTTC.

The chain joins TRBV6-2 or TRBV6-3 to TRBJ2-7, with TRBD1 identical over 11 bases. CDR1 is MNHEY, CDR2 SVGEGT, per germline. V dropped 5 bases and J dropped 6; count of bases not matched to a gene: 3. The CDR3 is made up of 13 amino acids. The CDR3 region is CASSTGTGGEQYF. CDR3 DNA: TGTGCCAGCAGTACCGGGACAGGGGGCGAGCAGTACTTC.

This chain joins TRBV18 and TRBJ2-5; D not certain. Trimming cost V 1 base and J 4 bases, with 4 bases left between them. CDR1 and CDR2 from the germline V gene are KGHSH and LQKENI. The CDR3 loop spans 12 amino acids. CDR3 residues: CASSPRGETQYF. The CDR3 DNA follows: TGTGCCAGCTCACCACGGGGAGAGACCCAGTACTTC. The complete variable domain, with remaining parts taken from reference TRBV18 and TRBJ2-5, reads NAGVMQNPRHLVRRRGQEARLRCSPMKGHSHVYWYRQLPEEGLKFMVYLQKENIIDESGMPKERFSAEFPKEGPSILRIQQVVRGDSAAYFCASSPRGETQYFGPGTRLLVL.

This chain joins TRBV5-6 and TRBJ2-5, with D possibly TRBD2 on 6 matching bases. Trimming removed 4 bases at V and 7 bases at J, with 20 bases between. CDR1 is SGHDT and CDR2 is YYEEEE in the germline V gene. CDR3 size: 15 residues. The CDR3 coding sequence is TGTGCCAGCAGCCGAACCGGGACTCCAGTTGGGACCCAGTACTTC. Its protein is CASSRTGTPVGTQYF.

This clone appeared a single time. The CDR3 protein is CASSLDDGYTF. The CDR3 region has the DNA TGTGCCAGCAGTTTAGATGATGGCTACACCTTC. This chain connects TRBV12-3 or TRBV12-4 to TRBJ1-2; D remains unclear. The V end lost 1 base, the J end lost 6 bases, and 3 bases lay between the germline ends. CDR3 length equals 11 residues.

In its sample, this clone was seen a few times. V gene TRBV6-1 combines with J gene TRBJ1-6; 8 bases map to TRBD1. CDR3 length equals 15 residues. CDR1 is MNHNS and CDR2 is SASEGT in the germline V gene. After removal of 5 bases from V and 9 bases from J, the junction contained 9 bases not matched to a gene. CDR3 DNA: TGTGCCAGCAGTACGGGTGACAGGGGCGGTTCACCCCTCCACTTT. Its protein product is CASSTGDRGGSPLHF.

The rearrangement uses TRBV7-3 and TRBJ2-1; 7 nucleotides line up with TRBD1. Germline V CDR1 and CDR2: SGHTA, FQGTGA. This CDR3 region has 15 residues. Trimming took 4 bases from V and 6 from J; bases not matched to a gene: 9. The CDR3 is CASSSGQRASNEQFF. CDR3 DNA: TGTGCCAGCAGCTCGGGACAGAGGGCGTCCAATGAGCAGTTCTTC. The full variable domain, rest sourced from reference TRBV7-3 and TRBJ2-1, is GAGVSQTPSNKVTEKGKYVELRCDPISGHTALYWYRQSLGQGPEFLIYFQGTGAADDSGLPNDRFFAVRPEGSVSTLKIQRTERGDSAVYLCASSSGQRASNEQFFGPGTRLTVL.

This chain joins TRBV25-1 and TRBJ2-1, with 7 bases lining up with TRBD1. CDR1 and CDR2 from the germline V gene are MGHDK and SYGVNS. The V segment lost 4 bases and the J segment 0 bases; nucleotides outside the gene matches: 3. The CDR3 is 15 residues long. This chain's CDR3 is CASSVTGFSYNEQFF. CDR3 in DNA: TGTGCCAGCAGTGTGACAGGGTTCTCCTACAATGAGCAGTTCTTC.

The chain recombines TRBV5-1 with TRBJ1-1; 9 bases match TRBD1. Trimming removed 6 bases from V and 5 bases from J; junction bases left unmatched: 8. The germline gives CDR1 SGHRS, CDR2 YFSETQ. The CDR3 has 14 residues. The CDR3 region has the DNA TGCGCCAGCACCGCTTCCGGGACAGGGACTGAAGCTTTCTTT. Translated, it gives CASTASGTGTEAFF.

CDR3 protein: CATQTSNQPQHF. The DNA for the CDR3 is TGTGCCACCCAGACATCCAATCAGCCCCAGCATTTT. The chain carries TRBV19 and TRBJ1-5; D not certain. Trimming stripped 10 bases from V and 3 bases from J, with 10 bases between. The length of the CDR3 is 12 residues. CDR1 and CDR2 (germline): LNHDA, SQIVND (reference sequence).

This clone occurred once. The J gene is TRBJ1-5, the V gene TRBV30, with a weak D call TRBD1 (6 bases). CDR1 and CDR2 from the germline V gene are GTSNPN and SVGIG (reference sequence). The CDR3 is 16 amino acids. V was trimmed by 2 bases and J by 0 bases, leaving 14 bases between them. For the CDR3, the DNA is TGTGCCTGGAGTTCACAGGGTCTGATTAGCAATCAGCCCCAGCATTTT. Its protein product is CAWSSQGLISNQPQHF.

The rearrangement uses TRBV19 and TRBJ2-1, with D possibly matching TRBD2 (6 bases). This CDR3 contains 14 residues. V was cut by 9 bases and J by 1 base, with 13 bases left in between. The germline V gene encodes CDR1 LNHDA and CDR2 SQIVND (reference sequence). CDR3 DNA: TGTGCCAGCCTACCGGGACTTTCCTACAATGAGCAGTTCTTC. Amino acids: CASLPGLSYNEQFF. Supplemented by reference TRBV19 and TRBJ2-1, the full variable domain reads DGGITQSPKYLFRKEGQNVTLSCEQNLNHDAMYWYRQDPGQGLRLIYYSQIVNDFQKGDIAEGYSVSREKKESFPLTVTSAQKNPTAFYLCASLPGLSYNEQFFGPGTRLTVL.

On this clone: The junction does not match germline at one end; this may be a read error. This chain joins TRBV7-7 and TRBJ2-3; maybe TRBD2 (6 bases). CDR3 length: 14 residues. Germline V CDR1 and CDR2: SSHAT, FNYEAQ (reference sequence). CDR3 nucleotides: TGTGCTAGCAGCCTGGACGGCGGGGCAGATACGCAGTATTTT. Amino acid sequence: CASSLDGGADTQYF.

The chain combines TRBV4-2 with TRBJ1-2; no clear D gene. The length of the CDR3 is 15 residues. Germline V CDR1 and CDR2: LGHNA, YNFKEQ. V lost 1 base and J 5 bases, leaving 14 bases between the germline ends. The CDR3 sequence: CASSQGSGLSYGYTF. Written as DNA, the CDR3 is TGTGCCAGCAGCCAAGGGTCCGGCTTGAGTTATGGCTACACCTTC.

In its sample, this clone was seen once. As DNA, the CDR3 is TGCGCCAGCAGCCCCCGGACAGGGGGCGACGGGGAGCTGTTTTTT. As protein: CASSPRTGGDGELFF. This sequence joins TRBV4-1 and TRBJ2-2; 11 nucleotides align to TRBD1. Trimming removed 4 bases from V and 7 bases from J; junction bases left unmatched: 5. Germline V gene sequence: CDR1 MGHRA, CDR2 YSYEKL. The CDR3 is 15 residues long.

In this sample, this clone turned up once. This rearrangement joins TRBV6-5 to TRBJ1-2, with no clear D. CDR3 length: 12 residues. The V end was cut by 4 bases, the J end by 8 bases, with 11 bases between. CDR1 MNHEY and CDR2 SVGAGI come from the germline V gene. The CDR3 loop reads CASSFRGSGYTF. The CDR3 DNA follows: TGTGCCAGCAGTTTCCGGGGATCCGGCTACACCTTC.

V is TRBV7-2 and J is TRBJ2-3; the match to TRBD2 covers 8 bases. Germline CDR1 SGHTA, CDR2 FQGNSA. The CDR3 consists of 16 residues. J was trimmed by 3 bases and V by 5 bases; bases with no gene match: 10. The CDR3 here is CASSPGRGAGTDTQYF. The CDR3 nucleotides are TGTGCCAGCAGCCCCGGGAGGGGGGCCGGGACAGATACGCAGTATTTT.

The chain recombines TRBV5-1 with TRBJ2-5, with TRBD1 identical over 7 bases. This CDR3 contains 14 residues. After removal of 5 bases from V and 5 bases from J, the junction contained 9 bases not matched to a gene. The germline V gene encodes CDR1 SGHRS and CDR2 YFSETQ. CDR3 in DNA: TGCGCCAGCAGGTTTGGGCGACAGGGTGAGACCCAGTACTTC. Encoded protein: CASRFGRQGETQYF.

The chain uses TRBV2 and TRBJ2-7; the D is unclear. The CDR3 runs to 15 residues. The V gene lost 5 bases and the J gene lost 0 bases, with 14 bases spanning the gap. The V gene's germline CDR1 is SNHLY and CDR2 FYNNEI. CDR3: CASSPIAASSYEQYF. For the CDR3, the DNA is TGTGCCAGCAGTCCTATAGCTGCGAGCTCCTACGAGCAGTACTTC.

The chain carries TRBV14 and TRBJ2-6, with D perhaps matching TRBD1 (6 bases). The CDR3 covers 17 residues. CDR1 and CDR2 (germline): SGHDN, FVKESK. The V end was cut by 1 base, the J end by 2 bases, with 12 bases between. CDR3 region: CASSQVYRVTGANVLTF. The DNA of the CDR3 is TGTGCCAGCAGCCAAGTATACAGGGTGACTGGGGCCAACGTCCTGACTTTC.

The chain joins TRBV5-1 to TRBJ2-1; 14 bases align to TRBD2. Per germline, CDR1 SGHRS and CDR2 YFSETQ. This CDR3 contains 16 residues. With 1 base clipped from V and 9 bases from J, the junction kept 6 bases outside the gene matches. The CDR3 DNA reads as TGCGCCAGCAGCTTGCTGACTAGCGGGAGGGAGAGTGAGCAGTTCTTC. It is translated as CASSLLTSGRESEQFF.

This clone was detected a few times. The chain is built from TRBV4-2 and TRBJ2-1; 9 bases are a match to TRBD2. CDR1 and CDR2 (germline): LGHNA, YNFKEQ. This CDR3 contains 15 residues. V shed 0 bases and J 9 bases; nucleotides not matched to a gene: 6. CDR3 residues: CASSQDELAGSEQFF. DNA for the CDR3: TGTGCCAGCAGCCAAGATGAGCTAGCGGGAAGTGAGCAGTTCTTC.

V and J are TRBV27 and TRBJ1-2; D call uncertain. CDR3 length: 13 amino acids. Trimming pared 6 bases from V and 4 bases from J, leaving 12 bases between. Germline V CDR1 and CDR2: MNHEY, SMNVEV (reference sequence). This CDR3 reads CASRAEGSYGYTF. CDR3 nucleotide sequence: TGTGCCAGCAGGGCAGAAGGGAGCTATGGCTACACCTTC.